These 28 T cell receptor beta chains came from one sample sequenced in a study of T cell repertoires in cytomegalovirus infection. TCRdb re-called the reads through MiXCR, storing one row per CDR3 protein. The repertoire holds some 680,000 distinct CDR3 sequences, with approximately 34% as singletons. Sequenced: PBMCs. Every receptor here comes from a human donor in good health (CMV status not recorded). Some clones in this sample may be carry-over from other donors' samples.

The chain has TRBV6-5 and TRBJ2-1; 13 nucleotides line up with TRBD2. The CDR3 has 18 residues. CDR1 is MNHEY, CDR2 SVGAGI, per germline. V was pared by 5 bases and J by 6 bases, with 13 bases of the junction left unmatched. This chain's CDR3 is CASSLRLAGGLPLNEQFF. The CDR3 nucleotides read TGTGCCAGCAGTCTTCGACTAGCGGGAGGTCTCCCTCTCAATGAGCAGTTCTTC.

J is TRBJ1-4 and V is TRBV27, with 9 bases that match TRBD1. The CDR3 spans 14 residues. Germline trimming cut 6 bases from V and 7 bases from J; bases unmatched to any gene: 6. Germline loops: CDR1 MNHEY, CDR2 SMNVEV (reference sequence). Here the CDR3 reads CASRSGTGSEKLFF. The CDR3 coding sequence is TGTGCCAGCAGGAGTGGGACAGGGTCTGAAAAACTGTTTTTT.

The sample holds a few counts of this clonotype. This chain joins TRBV27 and TRBJ1-4; the D gene is possibly TRBD1 (5 bases). The germline CDR1 and CDR2 sequences are MNHEY and SMNVEV (reference sequence). This CDR3 is built from 13 residues. The V end was cut by 6 bases, the J end by 8 bases, with 13 bases between. Written as DNA, the CDR3 is TGTGCCAGCAGGTCGGGGCGCCTCGAAAAACTGTTTTTT. It encodes CASRSGRLEKLFF.

In DNA form, the CDR3 reads TGTGCCAGTAGTGTGCGGGACAGGGTCTCCTACAATGAGCAGTTCTTC. The encoded protein is CASSVRDRVSYNEQFF. J is TRBJ2-1 and V is TRBV19; 9 nucleotides align to TRBD1. This CDR3 is built from 16 residues. Per germline, CDR1 LNHDA and CDR2 SQIVND (reference sequence). J was trimmed by 0 bases and V by 5 bases; bases with no gene match: 5.

This clonotype was seen only once. The chain employs TRBV28 and TRBJ1-5, with D perhaps matching TRBD1 (5 bases). The V end was cut by 7 bases, the J end by 6 bases, with 19 bases between. The germline CDR1 and CDR2 sequences are MDHEN and SYDVKM. CDR3 length: 15 amino acids. The CDR3: CASTLNGGSRQPQHF. As DNA, the CDR3 is TGTGCCAGCACCCTGAACGGGGGTTCTCGTCAGCCCCAGCATTTT.

In this sample, this clonotype turned up a few times. The rearrangement uses TRBV5-5 and TRBJ1-1; 9 bases match TRBD1. Germline-derived CDR1 and CDR2 are SGHKS and YYEKEE (reference sequence). The CDR3 length is 17 residues. The V gene end was trimmed by 1 base and the J gene end by 3 bases; junction bases not matched to a gene: 10. The CDR3 DNA is TGTGCCAGCAGCTTGATACAGGGGGCGTTACGGGACACTGAAGCTTTCTTT. Translating it yields CASSLIQGALRDTEAFF. The full variable domain, in which reference TRBV5-5 and TRBJ1-1 provide the parts outside the CDR3, is DAGVTQSPTHLIKTRGQQVTLRCSPISGHKSVSWYQQVLGQGPQFIFQYYEKEERGRGNFPDRFSARQFPNYSSELNVNALLLGDSALYLCASSLIQGALRDTEAFFGQGTRLTVV.

In its sample, this clonotype was seen a few times. DNA for the CDR3: TGTGCCATCAGTGACCGCGGGGAATACTCCTACGAGCAGTACTTC. This encodes CAISDRGEYSYEQYF. This chain links TRBV10-3 with TRBJ2-7; D is perhaps TRBD2 (6 bases). Germline CDR1 ENHRY, CDR2 SYGVKD. V lost 3 bases, J lost 0 bases, and 12 bases lay in between. The CDR3 covers 15 residues.

This clonotype was counted a few times. This chain uses TRBV28 with TRBJ1-2; 8 positions match TRBD1. The CDR3 runs 16 residues. CDR1 and CDR2 from the germline V gene are MDHEN and SYDVKM. With V trimmed by 3 bases and J by 0 bases, 6 bases remained unmatched. CDR3 sequence reads: CASSFRDRRSNYGYTF. The CDR3 DNA reads as TGTGCCAGCAGTTTCCGGGACAGGCGATCTAACTATGGCTACACCTTC.

The V and J genes are TRBV7-8 and TRBJ2-2, with 7 bases that match TRBD2. Per germline, CDR1 SGHVS and CDR2 FQNEAQ. Trimming at V came to 3 bases and at J to 4 bases, leaving 11 bases not matched to a gene. CDR3 length: 17 amino acids. The CDR3 region has the DNA TGTGCCAGCAGCTTCAGGGCGGGAGAGGGATTCACCGGGGAGCTGTTTTTT. This sequence encodes CASSFRAGEGFTGELFF.

V usage is TRBV7-6 and J usage is TRBJ2-1; maybe TRBD2 (7 bases). CDR3 size: 16 residues. Germline loops: CDR1 SGHVS, CDR2 FNYEAQ. The V end was cut by 1 base, the J end by 9 bases, with 19 bases between. The CDR3 bases are TGTGCCAGCAGCTTAGGGTCGGGGGGCCCCCATGGTGAGCAGTTCTTC. Encoded protein: CASSLGSGGPHGEQFF.

The chain employs TRBV6-6 and TRBJ1-3; D gene unclear. The V end was cut by 5 bases, the J end by 0 bases, with 14 bases between. This CDR3 has 16 residues. Germline CDR1 reads MNHNY; CDR2 reads SVGAGI (reference sequence). In DNA form, the CDR3 reads TGTGCCAGCAGTCACATGACGGGGAACTCTGGAAACACCATATATTTT. Its protein is CASSHMTGNSGNTIYF.

This clonotype was counted only a few times. This chain uses TRBV7-8 with TRBJ2-5; 7 bases line up with TRBD1. Germline lookup yields CDR1 SGHVS and CDR2 FQNEAQ. This CDR3 has 18 residues. V was clipped by 2 bases and J by 0 bases; unmatched bases: 12. CDR3 sequence (DNA): TGTGCCAGCAGCTTACCCAAACCGGACAGGAGGTACCAAGAGACCCAGTACTTC. Translating gives CASSLPKPDRRYQETQYF.

This clonotype was detected a few times. This chain uses TRBV6-2 or TRBV6-3 with TRBJ2-7, with D perhaps matching TRBD2 (5 bases). The length of the CDR3 is 14 residues. CDR1 MNHEY and CDR2 SVGEGT come from the germline V gene. The V end lost 0 bases, the J end lost 9 bases, and 15 bases lay between the germline ends. The DNA for the CDR3 is TGTGCCAGCAGTTACTCCTCGACGGGATGGGGGCAGTACTTC. Translated, it gives CASSYSSTGWGQYF.

This clonotype was seen a few times. The rearrangement uses TRBV6-1 and TRBJ2-3; unclear D gene. This CDR3 contains 12 residues. With 2 bases removed from V and 5 bases from J, the gap between germline ends came to 5 bases. The germline gives CDR1 MNHNS, CDR2 SASEGT. In DNA, the CDR3 is TGTGCCAGCAGTGAAAATTTAGATACGCAGTATTTT. Its protein product is CASSENLDTQYF.

V and J are TRBV20-1 and TRBJ1-2; D may be TRBD1 (6 bases). V lost 7 bases and J 0 bases, leaving 15 bases between the germline ends. The CDR3 extends over 14 amino acids. The V gene's germline CDR1 is DFQATT and CDR2 SNEGSKA (reference sequence). In nucleotides, the CDR3 is TGCAGTGTTCGTGGGGGGCGAGCTAACTATGGCTACACCTTC. As protein: CSVRGGRANYGYTF.

The chain combines TRBV11-2 with TRBJ1-4; 7 positions agree with TRBD1. The CDR3 contains 14 residues. The germline CDR1 and CDR2 sequences are SGHAT and FQNNGV. With V trimmed by 5 bases and J by 8 bases, 8 bases remained unmatched. The CDR3 spells CASSQGGAGEKLFF. The CDR3 nucleotides are TGTGCCAGCAGCCAGGGGGGGGCGGGGGAAAAACTGTTTTTT.

This clonotype was detected many times. The chain is built from TRBV7-2 and TRBJ2-2; D unresolved. With 2 bases removed from V and 9 bases from J, the gap between germline ends came to 13 bases. CDR3 length: 14 amino acids. CDR1 and CDR2 (germline): SGHTA, FQGNSA. CDR3 nucleotide sequence: TGTGCCAGCAGCTTAACATTCACGAACCGGGAGCTGTTTTTT. It is translated as CASSLTFTNRELFF.

V is TRBV4-1 and J is TRBJ2-7; D call uncertain. Trimming cost V 0 bases and J 2 bases, with 11 bases left between them. From germline, CDR1 is MGHRA and CDR2 YSYEKL. This CDR3 has 15 amino acids. DNA for the CDR3: TGCGCCAGCAGCCAAGACGTCACAGCCGCCTACGAGCAGTACTTC. As protein: CASSQDVTAAYEQYF.

The chain employs TRBV19 and TRBJ1-1, with a tentative D call TRBD1 (6 bases). In germline, CDR1 is LNHDA, CDR2 SQIVND (reference sequence). This CDR3 contains 17 residues. Trimming cost V 5 bases and J 0 bases, with 19 bases left between them. The CDR3 is CASSPSPGVWLNTEAFF. CDR3 sequence (DNA): TGTGCCAGTAGTCCCAGTCCAGGGGTGTGGTTGAACACTGAAGCTTTCTTT.

This clonotype was counted a few times. V usage is TRBV12-5 and J usage is TRBJ1-1, with D unresolved. CDR3 size: 16 residues. CDR1 LGHNT and CDR2 FRNRAP come from the germline V gene. Trimming removed 7 bases at V and 0 bases at J, with 18 bases between. CDR3 amino acids: CASARGGSLMNTEAFF. CDR3 sequence (DNA): TGTGCTAGTGCCCGGGGAGGCAGCCTTATGAACACTGAAGCTTTCTTT.

This rearrangement joins TRBV20-1 to TRBJ1-6, with no clear D. The CDR3 length is 15 residues. Trimming removed 2 bases from V and 0 bases from J, with 8 bases in between. Germline CDR1 and CDR2: DFQATT and SNEGSKA (reference sequence). Written as DNA, the CDR3 is TGCAGTGCTAGATCCAGTAGCTCCTATAATTCACCCCTCCACTTT. The encoded protein is CSARSSSSYNSPLHF.

This clonotype was observed a handful of times. The J gene is TRBJ1-1, the V gene TRBV12-3 or TRBV12-4, with 8 bases that match TRBD1. V lost 5 bases and J lost 10; bases outside the gene matches: 6. The CDR3 has 12 residues. The CDR3 region is CASSIMGTGAFF. The CDR3 region has the DNA TGTGCCAGCAGTATAATGGGGACAGGAGCTTTCTTT.

The chain recombines TRBV28 with TRBJ1-2; unclear D gene. With 2 bases removed from V and 4 bases from J, the gap between germline ends came to 17 bases. Germline V lookup: CDR1 MDHEN, CDR2 SYDVKM. The CDR3 sequence is 16 residues long. CDR3 protein: CASSLTPRSLPYGYTF. The CDR3 nucleotides are TGTGCCAGCAGTTTAACCCCTAGGTCCTTGCCCTATGGCTACACCTTC.

In this sample, this clonotype turned up a few times. CDR3 nucleotide sequence: TGTGCCAGCAGCTCAACAAGCGGGAGTTGGAACTACGAGCAGTACTTC. This gives the protein CASSSTSGSWNYEQYF. This chain uses TRBV5-5 with TRBJ2-7; 8 positions match TRBD2. The germline CDR1 and CDR2 sequences are SGHKS and YYEKEE (reference sequence). V lost 3 bases, J lost 3 bases, and 11 bases stayed unmatched. This CDR3 is 16 amino acids long.

V and J are TRBV28 and TRBJ2-3; a possible D gene is TRBD2 (7 bases). Trimming removed 7 bases at V and 2 bases at J, with 19 bases between. Germline assignment: CDR1 MDHEN and CDR2 SYDVKM. This CDR3 is 16 amino acids long. Here the CDR3 reads CASTPRGGRHTDTQYF. DNA of the CDR3: TGTGCCAGCACTCCGAGGGGGGGCCGGCACACAGATACGCAGTATTTT.

This rearrangement joins TRBV20-1 to TRBJ1-4, with D possibly matching TRBD1 (5 bases). Germline V gives CDR1 DFQATT, CDR2 SNEGSKA (reference sequence). V was shortened by 0 bases and J by 0 bases, with 8 bases between the two germline ends. The CDR3 length is 15 residues. CDR3 sequence (DNA): TGCAGTGCTAGAGAATCGGGACCAACTAATGAAAAACTGTTTTTT. It codes for CSARESGPTNEKLFF.

This clonotype was counted ten times or more. J is TRBJ2-1 and V is TRBV7-8; no reliable D call. From germline, CDR1 is SGHVS and CDR2 FQNEAQ. The CDR3 runs 16 residues. Deletions cut 3 bases from V and 8 bases from J, with 20 bases between. The DNA for the CDR3 is TGTGCCAGCAGCTTGGTTCCGGTTATCTTGACCGATGAGCAGTTCTTC. Its protein is CASSLVPVILTDEQFF.

The J gene is TRBJ1-2, the V gene TRBV24-1; 8 bases align to TRBD1. The V and J ends lost 6 bases and 4 bases, in that order; junction bases with no gene match: 3. The CDR3 has 13 amino acids. CDR1 and CDR2 from the germline V gene are KGHDR and SFDVKD. This chain's CDR3 is CATSIGQGYGYTF. Written as DNA, the CDR3 is TGTGCCACCAGTATAGGACAGGGCTATGGCTACACCTTC.